This is a list of T cell receptor beta chains from one sample in a study of cytomegalovirus exposure and HLA in healthy donors. TCRdb's table, derived via immunoSEQ multiplex PCR, lists solely in-frame clones and lacks some. The table records about 220,000 clones, around 90% of them present only once. The sequenced sample was PBMCs. These receptors all come from a woman aged 18-29 years in good health and CMV-seronegative. Both conserved end residues are part of each CDR3. The order of the fields is D gene, clone size, J gene, V gene, CDR3 protein, CDR3 DNA. The D gene is left open where the match is weak. Some rows mark clone size as missing; the rest say once, few, many or name a class of expanded clone.

TRBD2,once,TRBJ2-5,TRBV5-1,CASSLEGGRVETQYF,TGCGCCAGCAGCTTGGAGGGCGGGAGGGTTGAGACCCAGTACTTC
NA,NA,TRBJ2-1,TRBV27,CASSPSSRSYNEQFF,TGTGCCAGCAGTCCATCTAGTAGATCCTACAATGAGCAGTTCTTC
TRBD2,NA,TRBJ2-1,TRBV30,CAFSSGTSDNEQFF,TGTGCCTTTTCTAGTGGGACTAGCGACAATGAGCAGTTCTTC
TRBD1,once,TRBJ2-2,TRBV6-1,CASSAQGAGSTGELFF,TGTGCCAGCAGTGCACAGGGGGCCGGGAGCACCGGGGAGCTGTTTTTT
NA,NA,TRBJ2-7,TRBV21-1,CASSKKNLYEQYF,TGTGCCAGCAGCAAAAAGAACTTGTACGAGCAGTACTTC
NA,NA,TRBJ2-3,TRBV5-1,CASSSGLPSTDTQYF,TGCGCCAGCAGCTCGGGTCTTCCTAGCACAGATACGCAGTATTTT
NA,NA,TRBJ1-2,TRBV5-1,CASSLASAANYGYTF,TGCGCCAGCAGCTTGGCCTCGGCGGCTAACTATGGCTACACCTTC
NA,NA,TRBJ1-4,TRBV10-2,CASSDDEKLFF,TGCGCCAGCAGTGACGATGAAAAACTGTTTTTT
NA,NA,TRBJ1-1,TRBV5-1,CASSWGGDTGEAFF,TGCGCCAGCAGCTGGGGCGGAGACACCGGTGAAGCTTTCTTT
TRBD1,once,TRBJ2-5,TRBV7-9,CASSFPLTGRQETQYF,TGTGCCAGCAGCTTTCCCTTGACAGGGCGGCAAGAGACCCAGTACTTC
TRBD2,NA,TRBJ2-1,TRBV10-2,CASSARSLADYNEQFF,TGCGCCAGCAGTGCCCGATCACTAGCGGACTACAATGAGCAGTTCTTC
TRBD1,NA,TRBJ2-1,TRBV5-1,CASSVGQGGGNEQFF,TGCGCCAGCAGCGTGGGACAGGGCGGTGGAAATGAGCAGTTCTTC
NA,NA,TRBJ2-1,TRBV29-1,CSVGRASSYNEQFF,TGCAGCGTTGGCAGGGCTAGCTCCTACAATGAGCAGTTCTTC
NA,NA,TRBJ1-1,TRBV6-5,CASSQGRNTEAFF,TGTGCCAGCAGCCAAGGGAGGAACACTGAAGCTTTCTTT
TRBD2,NA,TRBJ2-7,TRBV5-1,CASMSASGSFDYEQYF,TGCGCCAGCATGTCGGCTAGCGGGAGTTTCGACTACGAGCAGTACTTC
NA,once,TRBJ1-3,TRBV7-8,CASSLRQGLSGNTIYF,TGTGCCAGCAGCTTACGTCAGGGCCTCTCTGGAAACACCATATATTTT
TRBD2,NA,TRBJ2-1,TRBV27,CASSSEARSGTYNEQFF,TGTGCCAGCAGTTCCGAGGCCAGAAGCGGGACTTACAATGAGCAGTTCTTC
TRBD1,once,TRBJ2-5,TRBV2,CASPGTGGETQYF,TGTGCCAGCCCAGGGACAGGGGGAGAGACCCAGTACTTC
TRBD2,NA,TRBJ2-2,TRBV18,CASSPPTGGPNTGELFF,TGTGCCAGCTCACCACCGACGGGAGGGCCGAACACCGGGGAGCTGTTTTTT
NA,NA,TRBJ1-2,TRBV27,CASSRGYWGYTF,TGTGCCAGCAGCCGGGGTTATTGGGGCTACACCTTC
TRBD1,NA,TRBJ1-2,TRBV27,CASSLSRDRVNYGYTF,TGTGCCAGCAGTTTGTCCCGGGACAGGGTTAACTATGGCTACACCTTC
TRBD2,NA,TRBJ2-5,TRBV4-2,CASSPDAGLAGGMGETQYF,TGTGCCAGCAGCCCCGACGCGGGACTAGCGGGAGGAATGGGGGAGACCCAGTACTTC
NA,NA,TRBJ1-2,TRBV5-1,CASSLDDRGYGYTF,TGCGCCAGCAGCTTGGATGACAGAGGCTATGGCTACACCTTC
NA,NA,TRBJ1-2,TRBV6-1,CASRVLGTPDGYTF,TGTGCCAGCAGGGTTTTAGGGACACCCGATGGCTACACCTTC
NA,NA,TRBJ2-3,TRBV5-6,CASNKPDTQYF,TGTGCCAGCAACAAACCAGATACGCAGTATTTT
NA,NA,TRBJ2-1,TRBV7-9,CASSSSGTFYEQFF,TGTGCCAGCAGTTCGTCCGGGACTTTTTATGAGCAGTTCTTC
NA,NA,TRBJ1-1,TRBV28,CASSPDTEAFF,TGTGCCAGCAGTCCCGACACTGAAGCTTTCTTT
NA,NA,TRBJ2-2,TRBV28,CASSFPTGPGELFF,TGTGCCAGCAGTTTTCCCACAGGCCCCGGGGAGCTGTTTTTT
NA,once,TRBJ2-1,TRBV15,CATRRAALGYNEQFF,TGTGCCACCAGGCGGGCGGCGCTAGGGTACAATGAGCAGTTCTTC
TRBD2,NA,TRBJ2-7,TRBV2,CASDRGGTSYEQYF,TGTGCCAGCGATCGCGGGGGAACCTCCTACGAGCAGTACTTC
NA,NA,TRBJ2-4,TRBV28,CASSGGGQAKNIQYF,TGTGCCAGCAGTGGGGGAGGACAAGCCAAAAACATTCAGTACTTC
NA,NA,TRBJ2-1,TRBV28,CASSLRDTYNEQFF,TGTGCCAGCAGTTTAAGGGACACCTACAATGAGCAGTTCTTC
TRBD1,NA,TRBJ1-4,TRBV7-9,CASSATGLNEKLFF,TGTGCCAGCAGCGCGACAGGGCTTAATGAAAAACTGTTTTTT
NA,NA,TRBJ1-2,TRBV7-6,CASSLASGDLYGYTF,TGTGCCAGCAGCTTAGCGTCAGGGGATCTCTATGGCTACACCTTC
TRBD2,NA,TRBJ2-7,TRBV6-1,CASSEQPSGRREPHEQYF,TGTGCCAGCAGTGAACAGCCTAGCGGGAGGAGAGAACCCCACGAGCAGTACTTC
NA,few,TRBJ1-1,TRBV15,CATSSRLSGKDTEAFF,TGTGCCACCAGCAGCCGACTGAGCGGGAAGGACACTGAAGCTTTCTTT
TRBD2,NA,TRBJ2-7,TRBV4-1,CASSQGLGRASYEQYF,TGCGCCAGCAGCCAAGGACTCGGGAGGGCCTCCTACGAGCAGTACTTC
TRBD1,NA,TRBJ1-1,TRBV13,CASSFTGVAEAFF,TGTGCCAGCAGCTTCACAGGGGTGGCTGAAGCTTTCTTT
TRBD2,NA,TRBJ2-1,TRBV5-1,CASSWLGVVAGGKDEQFF,TGCGCCAGCAGCTGGTTGGGTGTAGTAGCGGGAGGTAAAGATGAGCAGTTCTTC
NA,NA,TRBJ2-6,TRBV28,CASSFGLGPGSGANVLTF,TGTGCCAGCAGTTTCGGTCTAGGTCCTGGCTCTGGGGCCAACGTCCTGACTTTC
TRBD2,NA,TRBJ2-5,TRBV5-5,CASSLVRGLAQETQYF,TGTGCCAGCAGCTTGGTTAGGGGACTAGCTCAAGAGACCCAGTACTTC
NA,NA,TRBJ1-1,TRBV6-6,CASSYSEGLGAEAFF,TGTGCCAGCAGTTACTCGGAGGGGTTGGGAGCTGAAGCTTTCTTT
TRBD2,once,TRBJ2-7,TRBV28,CASSLTSGPYEQYF,TGTGCCAGCAGTTTAACTAGCGGGCCCTACGAGCAGTACTTC
TRBD1,NA,TRBJ1-2,TRBV18,CASSPGGRGRGGYTF,TGTGCCAGCTCACCTGGTGGCAGGGGGCGCGGTGGCTACACCTTC
NA,NA,TRBJ1-1,TRBV5-4,CASSTGRPMNTEAFF,TGTGCCAGCAGCACAGGACGGCCCATGAACACTGAAGCTTTCTTT
NA,NA,TRBJ1-1,TRBV27,CASRSTGEAFF,TGTGCCAGCAGAAGTACAGGTGAAGCTTTCTTT
TRBD1,NA,TRBJ1-6,TRBV7-2,CASSSTGFPYNSPLHF,TGTGCCAGCAGCTCGACAGGGTTCCCCTATAATTCACCCCTCCACTTT
NA,NA,TRBJ2-5,TRBV7-7,CASSQGLQETQYF,TGTGCTAGCAGCCAGGGACTTCAAGAGACCCAGTACTTC
TRBD1,NA,TRBJ2-2,TRBV11-2,CASSLGGRDRGHTGELFF,TGTGCCAGCAGCTTAGGGGGCCGGGACAGGGGACACACCGGGGAGCTGTTTTTT
NA,once,TRBJ2-5,TRBV6-1,CASSPIQETQYF,TGTGCCAGCAGTCCAATCCAAGAGACCCAGTACTTC
NA,NA,TRBJ2-2,TRBV2,CARGGRVAGELFF,TGTGCCAGGGGGGGACGGGTGGCCGGGGAGCTGTTTTTT
NA,NA,TRBJ2-7,TRBV5-1,CASSFLGRDYEQYF,TGCGCCAGCAGCTTCCTTGGCAGGGACTACGAGCAGTACTTC
TRBD1,NA,TRBJ2-7,TRBV18,CASSPGTGGSYEQYF,TGTGCCAGCTCACCCGGGACAGGGGGTTCCTACGAGCAGTACTTC
TRBD2,NA,TRBJ2-3,TRBV28,CASKILAGGTDTQYF,TGTGCCAGCAAAATTCTAGCGGGAGGCACAGATACGCAGTATTTT
NA,once,TRBJ1-2,TRBV11-2,CASSLTSGAPAYGYTF,TGTGCCAGCAGCTTAACGTCAGGGGCCCCAGCTTATGGCTACACCTTC
TRBD2,few,TRBJ2-7,TRBV6-5,CASSRGLAEQYF,TGTGCCAGCAGCCGAGGACTAGCAGAGCAGTACTTC
TRBD1,once,TRBJ2-1,TRBV2,CASSRGLVGDEQFF,TGTGCCAGCTCCAGGGGGCTGGTCGGGGATGAGCAGTTCTTC
NA,NA,TRBJ1-1,TRBV6-1,CASSANTNSGEAFF,TGTGCCAGCAGTGCCAACACCAACTCGGGAGAAGCTTTCTTT
NA,NA,TRBJ1-1,TRBV9,CASSGRATNTEAFF,TGTGCCAGCAGCGGGAGGGCGACGAACACTGAAGCTTTCTTT
TRBD1,NA,TRBJ1-3,TRBV9,CASRAWDSSGNTIYF,TGTGCCAGCAGGGCCTGGGACAGCTCTGGAAACACCATATATTTT